This T cell receptor beta chain was captured by sequencing in a study of cytomegalovirus exposure and HLA in healthy donors. This clone was observed a single time. Produced via immunoSEQ multiplex PCR; TCRdb's table is partial and in-frame only. The table shows roughly 250,000 clones, with around nine tenths occurring only once. Sequencing used PBMCs. This clonotype originated in a man between 18 and 35 years old in good health and CMV-seronegative.

The CDR3 sequence is CASSDPLGRNIQYF. The CDR3 coding sequence is TGTGCCAGCAGTGATCCGCTAGGGAGGAACATTCAGTACTTC. This sequence joins TRBV25-1 and TRBJ2-4, with D possibly TRBD2 on 6 matching bases. CDR3 length: 14 residues. CDR1 and CDR2 (germline): MGHDK, SYGVNS. Trimming stripped 3 bases from V and 7 bases from J, with 13 bases between.